The clone carrying this T cell receptor gamma chain was counted a few times. Its specificity is not known. This record belongs to a study of Vδ1+ human thymocytes. Study outcomes and limitations: Thymic TRG and TRD repertoires appeared highly polyclonal, with Gaussian CDR3 length distributions.

Sequences come from RNA converted to cDNA by reverse transcription. Pooled V-gene forward primers with one constant-region reverse primer generated the CDR3 amplicons by multiplex PCR. TCRdb processed the multiplex PCR reads again with the CATT caller. The table records about 27,000 gamma-chain clones, over 15% of them present only once. The sorted cells were CD3+ Vdelta1+ Vdelta2- thymocytes from alphabeta-depleted thymus. From germline, CDR1 is EGSTGY and CDR2 YDSYTSSV. This CDR3 has 14 amino acids. V lost 0 bases to trimming and J lost 2 bases; unmatched junction nucleotides: 4. This sequence was found in a boy in the first two years of life who had congenital heart surgery. The genes are TRGV4 and TRGJ1 or TRGJ2. The sequenced sample consisted of Vdelta1+ gamma-delta thymocytes from the thymus. Subset here: FACS-sorted CD3+ TCRalphabeta- TCRVdelta1+ TCRVdelta2- thymocytes. CDR3 in amino acids: CATWDGQYYYKKLF. The CDR3, as DNA: TGTGCCACCTGGGATGGGCAATATTATTATAAGAAACTCTTT.